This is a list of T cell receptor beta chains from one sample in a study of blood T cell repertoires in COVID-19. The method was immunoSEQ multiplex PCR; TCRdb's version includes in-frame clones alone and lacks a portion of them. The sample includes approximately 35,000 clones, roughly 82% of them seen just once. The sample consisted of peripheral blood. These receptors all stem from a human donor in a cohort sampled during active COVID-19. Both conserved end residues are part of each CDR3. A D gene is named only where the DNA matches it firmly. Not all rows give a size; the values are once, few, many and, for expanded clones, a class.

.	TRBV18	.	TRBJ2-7	CASSLPGVSYEQYF	TGTGCCAGCTCACTACCCGGGGTCTCCTACGAGCAGTACTTC
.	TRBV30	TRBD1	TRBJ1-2	CAWSPKGLTTGGANYGYTF	TGTGCCTGGAGTCCTAAGGGCCTCACGACAGGGGGCGCAAACTATGGCTACACCTTC
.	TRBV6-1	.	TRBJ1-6	CASSEARGAVYNSPLHF	TGTGCCAGCAGTGAAGCGCGCGGGGCGGTCTATAATTCACCCCTCCACTTT
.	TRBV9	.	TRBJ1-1	CASSEAPGGNTEAFF	TGTGCCAGCAGCGAGGCTCCCGGGGGGAACACTGAAGCTTTCTTT
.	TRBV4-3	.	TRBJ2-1	CASSQLGVAYNEQFF	TGCGCCAGCAGCCAACTAGGGGTTGCCTACAATGAGCAGTTCTTC
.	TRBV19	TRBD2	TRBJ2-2	CASSNSGGAGLRELFF	TGTGCCAGTAGTAACAGCGGGGGGGCTGGTTTAAGGGAGCTGTTTTTT
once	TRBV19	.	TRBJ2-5	CASSIARRGETQYF	TGTGCCAGTAGTATAGCGAGACGGGGGGAGACCCAGTACTTC
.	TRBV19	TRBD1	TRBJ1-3	CASNQQGVGGNTIYF	TGTGCCAGTAACCAACAGGGGGTCGGTGGAAACACCATATATTTT
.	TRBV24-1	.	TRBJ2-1	CATSDPISVTEQFF	TGTGCCACCAGTGATCCGATTAGTGTTACTGAGCAGTTCTTC
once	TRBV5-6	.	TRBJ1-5	CASSPGLNQPQHF	TGTGCCAGCAGCCCGGGTCTCAATCAGCCCCAGCATTTT
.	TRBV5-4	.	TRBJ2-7	CASRQGGVQYF	TGTGCCAGCAGGCAGGGGGGTGTGCAGTACTTC
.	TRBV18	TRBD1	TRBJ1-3	CASSPGTGSGNTIYF	TGTGCCAGCTCTCCCGGGACAGGTTCTGGAAACACCATATATTTT
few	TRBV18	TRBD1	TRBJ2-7	CASSPADRVSSYEQYF	TGTGCCAGCTCACCTGCGGACAGGGTCAGCTCCTACGAGCAGTACTTC
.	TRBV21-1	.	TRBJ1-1	CASSVRRKLNTEAFF	TGTGCCAGCAGCGTCAGGAGGAAGCTGAACACTGAAGCTTTCTTT
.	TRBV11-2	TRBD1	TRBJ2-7	CASSSGQGREQYF	TGTGCCAGCAGCTCGGGACAGGGGCGGGAGCAGTACTTC
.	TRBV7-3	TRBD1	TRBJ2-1	CASSRTGSSYNEQFF	TGTGCCAGCAGCCGGACAGGTTCTTCCTACAATGAGCAGTTCTTC
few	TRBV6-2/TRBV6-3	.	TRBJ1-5	CASSYSMAGPYSNQPQHF	TGTGCCAGCAGTTACTCCATGGCAGGCCCTTATAGCAATCAGCCCCAGCATTTT
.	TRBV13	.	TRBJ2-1	CASSLGSGGTLGNEQFF	TGTGCCAGCAGCTTAGGCTCAGGAGGGACCCTAGGGAATGAGCAGTTCTTC
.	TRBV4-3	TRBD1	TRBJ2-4	CASSQGGLGTGTIQYF	TGCGCCAGCAGCCAAGGAGGGTTGGGGACAGGTACCATTCAGTACTTC
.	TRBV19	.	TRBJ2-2	CASTRRHRDTGELFF	TGTGCCAGTACCCGCCGGCACAGGGATACCGGGGAGCTGTTTTTT
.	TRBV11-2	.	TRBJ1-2	CASSLDSNYGYTF	TGTGCCAGCAGCTTAGACAGTAACTATGGCTACACCTTC
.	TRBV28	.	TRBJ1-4	CASSLSSLGGKLFF	TGTGCCAGCAGTTTATCCTCCTTAGGGGGAAAACTGTTTTTT
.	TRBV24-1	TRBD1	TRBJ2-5	CATSERPGTGGRGTQYF	TGTGCCACCAGTGAAAGGCCCGGGACAGGGGGCCGAGGGACCCAGTACTTC
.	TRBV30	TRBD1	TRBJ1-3	CASTFKGQGGHTIYF	TGTGCCTCTACTTTTAAGGGACAGGGTGGACACACCATATATTTT
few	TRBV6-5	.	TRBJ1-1	CASSYSRVRVNTEAFF	TGTGCCAGCAGTTACTCGAGGGTTCGAGTGAACACTGAAGCTTTCTTT
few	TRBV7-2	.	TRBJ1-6	CASSPGYSQDSRTPLHF	TGTGCCAGCAGCCCCGGGTATAGTCAAGACAGCCGAACACCCCTCCACTTT
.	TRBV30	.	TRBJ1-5	CAWSGPLVSGENQPQHF	TGTGCCTGGAGTGGACCCCTAGTTTCAGGGGAGAATCAGCCCCAGCATTTT
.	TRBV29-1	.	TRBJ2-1	CSLFPPGTYNEQFF	TGCAGCCTATTTCCTCCCGGGACCTACAATGAGCAGTTCTTC